These 12 T cell receptor beta chains were all obtained from the same sample, sequenced in a study of blood T cell repertoires in COVID-19. Libraries were prepared by immunoSEQ multiplex PCR; TCRdb keeps only in-frame clonotypes and omits some of them. The sample includes 300,000 or so clones, roughly 88% of them seen just once. Source material: peripheral blood. These receptor sequences come from a woman in her thirties who had recovered from COVID-19.

The chain has TRBV5-1 and TRBJ2-7, with 8 nucleotides matching TRBD1. CDR3 size: 15 residues. Germline CDR1 is SGHRS and CDR2 is YFSETQ. After removal of 3 bases from V and 3 bases from J, the junction contained 8 bases not matched to a gene. CDR3 nucleotides: TGCGCCAGCAGCTGGACATCAGGGGGCGTCTACGAGCAGTACTTC. Protein: CASSWTSGGVYEQYF.

The chain has TRBV18 and TRBJ1-2; D not certain. CDR3 length equals 14 residues. Germline-derived CDR1 and CDR2 are KGHSH and LQKENI. The V end lost 0 bases, the J end lost 4 bases, and 9 bases lay between the germline ends. CDR3 amino acids: CASSPPGPPYGYTF. CDR3 bases: TGTGCCAGCTCACCACCCGGTCCGCCCTATGGCTACACCTTC.

This chain connects TRBV5-4 to TRBJ2-2, with 9 bases identical to TRBD1. The CDR3 is made up of 17 amino acids. Trimming cost V 1 base and J 0 bases; bases outside gene matches: 4. Germline loops: CDR1 SGHNT, CDR2 YYREEE (reference sequence). CDR3: CASSLTGTGPNTGELFF. CDR3 DNA sequence: TGTGCCAGCAGCTTGACTGGGACAGGGCCGAACACCGGGGAGCTGTTTTTT.

The chain couples TRBV2 to TRBJ1-1; no clear D. The CDR3 contains 16 residues. With 5 bases removed from V and 1 base from J, the gap between germline ends came to 17 bases. Germline CDR1 SNHLY, CDR2 FYNNEI. CDR3 coding DNA: TGTGCCAGCAGTAAAGAGATAGGAGGAGGGAACACTGAAGCTTTCTTT. This sequence encodes CASSKEIGGGNTEAFF.

The V gene is TRBV5-1, the J gene TRBJ2-3, with 10 bases aligning to TRBD2. V lost 2 bases and J lost 6; bases outside the gene matches: 12. The CDR3 is 17 residues long. Germline V gene data show CDR1 as SGHRS and CDR2 as YFSETQ. CDR3 sequence reads: CASSLLVLAGVTDTQYF. The CDR3 DNA follows: TGCGCCAGCAGCTTACTGGTTCTAGCGGGGGTAACGGATACGCAGTATTTT.

V usage is TRBV30 and J usage is TRBJ2-1; TRBD1 matches at 7 bases. J lost 3 bases, V lost 3 bases, and 11 bases had no gene match. The CDR3 has 16 amino acids. CDR1 is GTSNPN, CDR2 SVGIG, per germline (reference sequence). CDR3 protein: CAWRPSTGEIYNEQFF. CDR3 in DNA: TGTGCCTGGAGACCTAGCACAGGGGAAATCTACAATGAGCAGTTCTTC.

The chain has TRBV4-2 and TRBJ2-6; D might be TRBD1 (5 bases). Germline CDR1 reads LGHNA; CDR2 reads YNFKEQ. This CDR3 comprises 19 residues. Trimming removed 3 bases from V and 0 bases from J, with 18 bases in between. The CDR3 region has the DNA TGTGCCAGCAGCCACCCCTTAAGGGGCCCGGTCTCTGGGGCCAACGTCCTGACTTTC. Translating it yields CASSHPLRGPVSGANVLTF.

The chain is built from TRBV27 and TRBJ1-1; D remains ambiguous. This CDR3 contains 16 residues. Germline V gives CDR1 MNHEY, CDR2 SMNVEV (reference sequence). V gave up 0 bases and J gave up 0 bases, with 11 bases separating them. This CDR3 is CASSLSPGTMNTEAFF. The CDR3 nucleotides are TGTGCCAGCAGTTTATCCCCAGGAACCATGAACACTGAAGCTTTCTTT.

This chain uses TRBV2 with TRBJ2-2; 9 bases are shared with TRBD1. CDR1 is SNHLY, CDR2 FYNNEI, per germline. The J segment lost 6 bases and the V segment lost 5 bases, leaving 7 bases of the junction unmatched. The CDR3 runs to 15 residues. For the CDR3, the DNA is TGTGCCAGCAGTTGGGACAGGGAGGGTGCCGGGGAGCTGTTTTTT. Protein product: CASSWDREGAGELFF.

This clone was seen many times. The rearrangement joins TRBV7-8 to TRBJ1-6; D possibly corresponds to TRBD1 (6 bases). V was shortened by 5 bases and J by 5 bases, with 13 bases between the two germline ends. The CDR3 has 15 amino acids. From germline, CDR1 is SGHVS and CDR2 FQNEAQ. This chain's CDR3 is CASSPSTGNNSPLHF. The CDR3 DNA reads as TGTGCCAGCAGCCCGTCTACAGGGAATAATTCACCCCTCCACTTT.

The rearrangement uses TRBV7-9 and TRBJ1-1, with D maybe TRBD1 (6 bases). CDR3 length: 14 amino acids. Trimming took off 2 bases at V and 5 bases at J, with 12 bases between the two ends. Germline loops: CDR1 SEHNR, CDR2 FQNEAQ (reference sequence). CDR3 amino acids: CASSLMGAGTEAFF. In nucleotides, the CDR3 is TGTGCCAGCAGCTTAATGGGGGCAGGAACTGAAGCTTTCTTT.

The chain carries TRBV7-9 and TRBJ1-5; D ambiguous. Germline V lookup: CDR1 SEHNR, CDR2 FQNEAQ (reference sequence). V was clipped by 0 bases and J by 2 bases, with 14 bases between them. The CDR3 is 17 residues long. CDR3 in amino acids: CASSLALQDYGNQPQHF. CDR3 DNA sequence: TGTGCCAGCAGCTTAGCGCTCCAGGACTACGGCAATCAGCCCCAGCATTTT.